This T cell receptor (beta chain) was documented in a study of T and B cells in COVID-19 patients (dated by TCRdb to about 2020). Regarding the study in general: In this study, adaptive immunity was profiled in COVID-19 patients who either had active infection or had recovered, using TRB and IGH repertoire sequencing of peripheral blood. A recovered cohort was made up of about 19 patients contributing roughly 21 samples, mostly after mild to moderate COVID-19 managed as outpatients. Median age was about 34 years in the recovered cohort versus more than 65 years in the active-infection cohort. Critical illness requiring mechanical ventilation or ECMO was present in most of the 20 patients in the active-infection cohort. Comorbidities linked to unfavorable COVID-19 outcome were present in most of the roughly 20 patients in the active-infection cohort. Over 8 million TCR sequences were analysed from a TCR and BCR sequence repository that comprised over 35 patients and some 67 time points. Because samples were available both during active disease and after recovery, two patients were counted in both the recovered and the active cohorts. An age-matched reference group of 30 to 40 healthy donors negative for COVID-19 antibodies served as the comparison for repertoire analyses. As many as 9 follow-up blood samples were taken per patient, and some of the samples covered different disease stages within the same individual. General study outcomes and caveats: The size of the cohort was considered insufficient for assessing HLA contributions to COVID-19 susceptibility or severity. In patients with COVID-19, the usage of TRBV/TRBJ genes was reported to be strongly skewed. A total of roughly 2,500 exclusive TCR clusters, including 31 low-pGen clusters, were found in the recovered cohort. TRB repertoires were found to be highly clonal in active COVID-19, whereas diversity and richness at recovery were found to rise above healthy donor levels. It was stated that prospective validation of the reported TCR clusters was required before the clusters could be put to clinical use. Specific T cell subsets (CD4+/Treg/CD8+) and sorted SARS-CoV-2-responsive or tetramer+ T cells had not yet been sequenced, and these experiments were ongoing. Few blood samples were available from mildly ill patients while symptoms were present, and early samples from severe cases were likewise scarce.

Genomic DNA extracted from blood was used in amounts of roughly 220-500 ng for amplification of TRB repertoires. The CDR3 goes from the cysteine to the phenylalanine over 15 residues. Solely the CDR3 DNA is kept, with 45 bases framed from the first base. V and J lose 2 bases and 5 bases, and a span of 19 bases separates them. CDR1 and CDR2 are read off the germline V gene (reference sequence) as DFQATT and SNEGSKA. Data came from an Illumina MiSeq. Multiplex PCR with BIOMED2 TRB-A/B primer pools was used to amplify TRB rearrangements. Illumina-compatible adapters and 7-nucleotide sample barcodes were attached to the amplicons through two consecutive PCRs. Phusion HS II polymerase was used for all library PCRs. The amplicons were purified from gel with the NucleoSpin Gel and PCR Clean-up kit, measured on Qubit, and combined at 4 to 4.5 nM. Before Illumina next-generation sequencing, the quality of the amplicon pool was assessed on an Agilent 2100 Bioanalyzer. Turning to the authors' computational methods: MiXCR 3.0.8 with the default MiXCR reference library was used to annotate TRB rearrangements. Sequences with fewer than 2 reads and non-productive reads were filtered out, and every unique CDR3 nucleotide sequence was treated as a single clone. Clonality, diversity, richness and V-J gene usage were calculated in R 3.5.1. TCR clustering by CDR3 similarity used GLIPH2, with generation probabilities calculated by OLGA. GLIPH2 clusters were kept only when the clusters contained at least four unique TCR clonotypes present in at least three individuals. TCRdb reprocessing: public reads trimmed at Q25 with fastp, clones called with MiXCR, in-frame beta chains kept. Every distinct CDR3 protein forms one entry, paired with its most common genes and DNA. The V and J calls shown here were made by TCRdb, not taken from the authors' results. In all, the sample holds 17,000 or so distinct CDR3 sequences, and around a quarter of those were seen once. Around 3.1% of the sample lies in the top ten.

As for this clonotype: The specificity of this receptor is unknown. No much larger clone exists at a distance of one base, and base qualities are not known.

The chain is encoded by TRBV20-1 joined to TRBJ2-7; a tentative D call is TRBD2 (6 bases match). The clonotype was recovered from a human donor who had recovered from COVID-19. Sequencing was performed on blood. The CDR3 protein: CSARKEASEIHEQYF. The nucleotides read TGCAGTGCTAGAAAGGAGGCTAGCGAAATACACGAGCAGTACTTC.